The following is a T cell receptor beta chain sequence with its context. The method was immunoSEQ multiplex PCR; TCRdb's version includes in-frame clones alone and lacks a portion of them. Of about 350,000 clones listed, 75% to 90% are singletons. Germline assignment: CDR1 SGHDT and CDR2 YYEEEE. After removal of 4 bases from V and 2 bases from J, the junction contained 11 bases not matched to a gene. The CDR3 consists of 16 residues. This specimen belongs to a study of Ad26.COV2.S vaccination and SARS-CoV-2 variants. The treatment was: roughly 20 received Ad26.COV2.S at low or high dose, single or two shots; about 5 received placebo; per-sample allocation not given. Repertoires come from day 63 after the first vaccine or placebo injection.

The receptor was derived from a person aged 18-65 years who received the Ad26.COV2.S COVID-19 vaccine or a placebo. V gene TRBV5-6 combines with J gene TRBJ2-5; TRBD1 matches 7 bases. Sample: peripheral blood, taken in a trial of Ad26.COV2.S vaccine versus placebo. The CDR3 region has the DNA TGTGCCAGCAGCAACCTCATCAGACAGGGTCAAGAGACCCAGTACTTC. It specifies CASSNLIRQGQETQYF.